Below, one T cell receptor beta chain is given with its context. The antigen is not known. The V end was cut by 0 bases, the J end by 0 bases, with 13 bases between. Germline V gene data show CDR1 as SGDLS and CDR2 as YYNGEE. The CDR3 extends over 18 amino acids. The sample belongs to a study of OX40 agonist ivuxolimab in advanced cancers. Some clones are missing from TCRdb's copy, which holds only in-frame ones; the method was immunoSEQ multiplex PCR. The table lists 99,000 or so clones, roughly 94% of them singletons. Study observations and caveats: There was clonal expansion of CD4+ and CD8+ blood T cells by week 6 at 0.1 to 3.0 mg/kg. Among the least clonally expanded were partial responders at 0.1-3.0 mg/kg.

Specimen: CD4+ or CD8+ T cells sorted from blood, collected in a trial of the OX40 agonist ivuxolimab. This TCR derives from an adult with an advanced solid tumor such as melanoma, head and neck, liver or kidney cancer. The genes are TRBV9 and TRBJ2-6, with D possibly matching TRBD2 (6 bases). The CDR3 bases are TGTGCCAGCAGCGTAGGATCTCGGAGGGCCTCTGGGGCCAACGTCCTGACTTTC. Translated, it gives CASSVGSRRASGANVLTF.